This record looks at one T cell receptor beta chain sequence and its context. Its antigen remains unidentified. The sample holds no much larger clone one base away, and base qualities are not on file. These data belong to a study of shared clonotypes between healthy human individuals (dated by TCRdb to about 2020). Describing the broader study: A few men and two women, aged 18 to 49 years, made up the cohort. For each donor, CD4 naive and CD4 memory were each run on three plates, CD8 naive on two plates, and CD8 memory on one plate. The study deeply sequenced blood TCR repertoires of about 5 healthy adults to estimate repertoire size and the extent of clonotype sharing between individuals. Libraries were prepared and TCR repertoires were sequenced by different laboratories using diverse techniques, in order to increase sequencing depth and limit assay-specific biases. Each donor's leukapheresis produced roughly between about 0.9 and 9.5 billion PBMCs.

V loses 6 bases at its end and J loses 3 bases; junction bases beyond the gene matches: 5. CDR1 and CDR2 were assigned from the germline V gene as MDHEN and SYDVKM. The CDR3, cysteine through phenylalanine, is 14 amino acids long. CDR3 DNA is the only sequence kept; it has 42 bases, read in frame from the first base. The donors were healthy, HIV-negative adults who had no recently reported acute infections or vaccinations. Only Caucasian adults living in Nashville, Tennessee, USA were represented among the donors. CD4+ T cells were enriched by magnetic negative selection, after which naive cells were positively selected on CD45RA and the negative fraction was taken as the memory subset. After blood collection by leukapheresis, PBMCs were isolated using Ficoll-Histopaque density gradient centrifugation and then cryopreserved in the vapor phase of liquid nitrogen. Purity and quantity of every magnetically sorted T cell population were checked by analytical flow cytometry. From each sorted fraction, genomic DNA was isolated and quantified by UV absorbance on a Nanodrop 2000c.

Using the deep immunoSEQ assay, multiplex PCR amplified TCR CDR3 regions from genomic DNA. Genomic DNA extracted from each cell subset was distributed evenly over all wells of several immunoSEQ 96-well plates, and each plate served as one replicate. For sorted subsets, about 220 ng of genomic DNA, equivalent to around 31,000 T cell genomes, went into each replicate PCR. The purified libraries were quantified using a Qubit 3.0 fluorometer, sized with a Bioanalyzer 2100, and then quantified again using the KAPA Library Quantification kit. Every immunoSEQ 96-well plate was sequenced on a dedicated single-read 150-cycle Illumina NextSeq 550 flow cell. The original methods were these. Because the immunoSEQ output held only junctional sequences and lacked quality scores, the filtering could not match the filtering applied to full-length reads. To assign V/J genes and CDR3, sequences were annotated against IMGT germline references using PyIR, a Python wrapper for IgBLAST v1.9. Reads were filtered out if the reads had weak V/J assignments (E-value above 1e-6), no CDR3, stop codons, out-of-frame junctions, or ambiguous translated residues. V3J clonotypes were defined as sequences sharing the same inferred V gene, J gene, and CDR3 amino acid sequence. Percentage overlap between repertoires was calculated by dividing the number of shared unique clonotypes by the size of the smaller repertoire. Richness of each repertoire was evaluated using RTK rarefaction, the Chao1 estimator, and Recon v2.1 estimates of unobserved clonotypes. Generation probabilities for all TCRbeta clonotypes obtained by the gDNA method from a handful of donors were computed using OLGA. The immuneACCESS repertoire file appears here via TCRdb, limited to in-frame rearrangements. These files lack a portion of the clones; in checked studies, under half of the deficit traces to unresolved V genes, and the cause of the others is not known. V and J calls and clone size come straight from that table; D and trimming were deduced from the DNA. The sample records about 2.5 million clones, less than 95% of which are singletons. Of the sample, approximately 0.41% falls within the top ten clones.

Beyond this particular receptor, the publication reports: Only blood was sampled, and tissue TCR repertoires likely differ from those in blood. Because the study included a small number of donors, the genetic and exposure-history diversity represented was limited. Higher generation probabilities were observed for clonotypes shared by all four sorted-subset donors than for non-shared clonotypes. Across a few donors, approximately 4.9% of naive CD4, over 3% of naive CD8, roughly 2.2% of memory CD4, and under 0.45% of memory CD8 clonotypes were shared. Incomplete sequencing was indicated by rarefaction of sorted-subset datasets, despite the large sequencing depth. Based on pairwise subsampling, the degree of clonotype sharing among donors was expected to be affected by sequencing depth. Estimated clonotype richness was generally larger for naive than for memory subsets.

Material: naive CD4+ T cells from PBMCs. The cell subset or site label on this specimen signifies: CD45RA+ positively selected. The sequence was obtained from a young man in good health. Some clones in this sample may be carry-over from other donors' samples. The chain links TRBV28 with TRBJ1-3; a stretch of 7 junction bases matches TRBD1. The CDR3 protein: CASRRQGFGNTIYF. The DNA reads as follows: TGTGCCAGCAGACGACAGGGCTTTGGAAACACCATATATTTT.